These 22 T cell receptor beta chains were all obtained from the same sample, sequenced in a study of blood T cell repertoires in COVID-19. The assay was immunoSEQ multiplex PCR, and TCRdb's table has in-frame clones only and misses some. Of under 150,000 clones in the sample, around 85% were seen once. Sequenced: peripheral blood. The receptors here all came from a human donor in a cohort sampled during active COVID-19.

The chain is built from TRBV5-1 and TRBJ2-7; 7 bases map to TRBD1. After removal of 0 bases from V and 4 bases from J, the junction contained 7 bases not matched to a gene. Germline CDR1 and CDR2: SGHRS and YFSETQ. The CDR3 totals 15 residues. The CDR3 coding sequence is TGCGCCAGCAGCTTGGACCCGGGACAGATGTACGAGCAGTACTTC. Its translation is CASSLDPGQMYEQYF.

This sequence joins TRBV7-9 and TRBJ2-3; 10 bases agree with TRBD2. Germline V gene sequence: CDR1 SEHNR, CDR2 FQNEAQ (reference sequence). With V trimmed by 4 bases and J by 10 bases, 11 bases remained unmatched. CDR3 size: 15 residues. The CDR3 nucleotides are TGTGCCAGCAGCTCTAGCGGGGGCCCCCTTGGGGCGCAGTATTTT. As protein: CASSSSGGPLGAQYF.

V gene TRBV19 combines with J gene TRBJ2-6; D is undetermined. Germline lookup yields CDR1 LNHDA and CDR2 SQIVND (reference sequence). The CDR3 is 16 residues long. Trimming removed 5 bases from V and 0 bases from J, with 11 bases in between. CDR3 in DNA: TGTGCCAGTAGTGACTTCTCTCACTCTGGGGCCAACGTCCTGACTTTC. Its translation is CASSDFSHSGANVLTF. Full variable domain (missing parts from reference TRBV19 and TRBJ2-6): DGGITQSPKYLFRKEGQNVTLSCEQNLNHDAMYWYRQDPGQGLRLIYYSQIVNDFQKGDIAEGYSVSREKKESFPLTVTSAQKNPTAFYLCASSDFSHSGANVLTFGAGSRLTVL.

The chain has TRBV5-6 and TRBJ2-1, with D possibly being TRBD1 (6 bases). There are 16 residues in the CDR3. Between the trimmed V and J ends, which lost 1 base and 0 bases, there was a span of 11 bases. Germline V gene data show CDR1 as SGHDT and CDR2 as YYEEEE. CDR3 amino acids: CASSLLGQSSYNEQFF. DNA for the CDR3: TGTGCCAGCAGCTTGCTAGGACAGAGCTCCTACAATGAGCAGTTCTTC.

This sequence joins TRBV6-2 or TRBV6-3 and TRBJ1-5, with D possibly TRBD1 on 5 matching bases. V lost 0 bases and J 4 bases, leaving 7 bases between the germline ends. The CDR3 is 14 residues long. Germline CDR1 MNHEY, CDR2 SVGEGT. Here the CDR3 reads CASSYSRQNQPQHF. CDR3 DNA sequence: TGTGCCAGCAGTTACTCGAGACAGAATCAGCCCCAGCATTTT.

The chain carries TRBV19 and TRBJ1-4; D is unresolved. The CDR3 consists of 13 residues. The V end lost 4 bases, the J end lost 3 bases, and 6 bases lay between the germline ends. Germline V lookup: CDR1 LNHDA, CDR2 SQIVND (reference sequence). The CDR3 loop is CASSSGANEKLFF. In DNA, the CDR3 is TGTGCCAGTAGTAGCGGGGCTAATGAAAAACTGTTTTTT.

The V gene is TRBV30, the J gene TRBJ2-7; tentatively, D is TRBD1 or TRBD2 (6 bases each). The CDR3 is made up of 12 amino acids. The ends were cut back, 5 bases at V and 2 bases at J, with 10 bases in the middle. Germline V gene sequence: CDR1 GTSNPN, CDR2 SVGIG (reference sequence). The CDR3 bases are TGTGCCTGGGGAGGGGGAGCCTACGAGCAGTACTTC. Translation gives CAWGGGAYEQYF.

The gene calls are TRBV29-1 and TRBJ1-2; D unresolved. Per germline, CDR1 SQVTM and CDR2 ANQGSEA. Trimming cost V 3 bases and J 4 bases, with 6 bases left between them. This CDR3 region has 11 residues. The CDR3 coding sequence is TGCAGCGTTGATGGGCCCTATGGCTACACCTTC. Residues: CSVDGPYGYTF.

The J gene is TRBJ2-7, the V gene TRBV5-5, with TRBD1 as a possible D gene (5 bases). The CDR3 is 13 amino acids. V lost 0 bases and J 3 bases, leaving 7 bases between the germline ends. In germline, CDR1 is SGHKS, CDR2 YYEKEE (reference sequence). The CDR3 sequence: CASSLAGNYEQYF. CDR3 coding DNA: TGTGCCAGCAGCTTGGCAGGGAACTACGAGCAGTACTTC. The variable domain in full, with the rest retrieved from reference TRBV5-5 and TRBJ2-7, is DAGVTQSPTHLIKTRGQQVTLRCSPISGHKSVSWYQQVLGQGPQFIFQYYEKEERGRGNFPDRFSARQFPNYSSELNVNALLLGDSALYLCASSLAGNYEQYFGPGTRLTVT.

The chain recombines TRBV19 with TRBJ1-1; TRBD1 matches at 7 bases. Trimming took 3 bases from V and 3 from J; bases not matched to a gene: 4. Germline V gene sequence: CDR1 LNHDA, CDR2 SQIVND (reference sequence). The CDR3 consists of 14 residues. This CDR3 reads CASSIAGGHTEAFF. The CDR3 bases are TGTGCCAGTAGTATCGCAGGGGGGCACACTGAAGCTTTCTTT.

The V call is TRBV19, the J call TRBJ2-1; 10 bases agree with TRBD1. The V and J ends lost 4 bases and 6 bases, in that order; junction bases with no gene match: 12. CDR3 length equals 17 residues. CDR1 LNHDA and CDR2 SQIVND come from the germline V gene (reference sequence). CDR3 nucleotides: TGTGCCAGTAGTAAAACTTCCGGGACAGGGGCGGTCAATGAGCAGTTCTTC. Translating it yields CASSKTSGTGAVNEQFF.

This clone came up a few times. This chain uses TRBV5-4 with TRBJ2-2; possible D gene TRBD1, 5 bases. CDR1 SGHNT and CDR2 YYREEE come from the germline V gene (reference sequence). CDR3 length equals 14 residues. V shed 3 bases and J shed 6 bases, with 12 bases lying between them. CDR3 in amino acids: CASSSVWGSGELFF. CDR3 nucleotide sequence: TGTGCCAGCAGCTCTGTTTGGGGCTCCGGGGAGCTGTTTTTT.

This clone was seen a few times. The V and J genes are TRBV5-4 and TRBJ1-6; D is unclear. Germline CDR1 is SGHNT and CDR2 is YYREEE (reference sequence). The ends were cut back, 2 bases at V and 6 bases at J, with 15 bases in the middle. This CDR3 comprises 16 residues. CDR3 nucleotides: TGTGCCAGCAGCTTCGGGTCAAGGCCAATTAATTCACCCCTCCACTTT. Translation: CASSFGSRPINSPLHF.

The CDR3 protein is CASSVDLNRGDTEAFF. The CDR3 bases are TGTGCCAGCAGCGTAGATCTCAACCGAGGTGACACTGAAGCTTTCTTT. This sequence joins TRBV9 and TRBJ1-1, with D unresolved. CDR1 and CDR2 from the germline V gene are SGDLS and YYNGEE. The CDR3 totals 16 residues. V was pared by 0 bases and J by 3 bases, with 15 bases between. The complete variable domain, with remaining parts taken from reference TRBV9 and TRBJ1-1, reads DSGVTQTPKHLITATGQRVTLRCSPRSGDLSVYWYQQSLDQGLQFLIQYYNGEERAKGNILERFSAQQFPDLHSELNLSSLELGDSALYFCASSVDLNRGDTEAFFGQGTRLTVV.

This clone is a singleton in its sample. The J gene is TRBJ2-2, the V gene TRBV9; a weak D match, TRBD1 (5 bases). CDR3 length: 14 amino acids. V shed 1 base and J shed 6 bases, with 10 bases lying between them. Germline V lookup: CDR1 SGDLS, CDR2 YYNGEE. In nucleotides, the CDR3 is TGTGCCAGCAGCGTACTGCAGGGTTCCGGGGAGCTGTTTTTT. As protein: CASSVLQGSGELFF.

This sequence joins TRBV29-1 and TRBJ2-3, with D possibly being TRBD2 (6 bases). With 1 base removed from V and 3 bases from J, the gap between germline ends came to 8 bases. This CDR3 is built from 13 residues. Germline CDR1 is SQVTM and CDR2 is ANQGSEA. The CDR3 nucleotides are TGCAGCGTTGAAGTTGGAGGGACAGATACGCAGTATTTT. It codes for CSVEVGGTDTQYF.

This clone counts as medium-sized (0.01 to 0.1%). V gene TRBV11-3 combines with J gene TRBJ1-1, with TRBD1 as a possible D gene (5 bases). Germline assignment: CDR1 SGHNT and CDR2 YENEEA. This CDR3 has 13 residues. Trimming removed 5 bases at V and 3 bases at J, with 10 bases between. The CDR3 spells CASSTRVDTEAFF. The DNA for the CDR3 is TGTGCCAGCAGCACCAGGGTTGACACTGAAGCTTTCTTT.

The rearrangement links TRBV2 to TRBJ2-4; tentatively, D is TRBD1 (7 bases). V lost 10 bases and J 3 bases, leaving 16 bases between the germline ends. Germline CDR1 SNHLY, CDR2 FYNNEI. This CDR3 has 14 amino acids. CDR3 sequence reads: CATAGQGGKNIQYF. The DNA of the CDR3 is TGTGCCACAGCAGGTCAGGGGGGCAAAAACATTCAGTACTTC.

This rearrangement joins TRBV19 to TRBJ1-5; D is possibly TRBD1 (6 bases). Germline V gene lookup returns CDR1 LNHDA and CDR2 SQIVND (reference sequence). The CDR3 totals 13 residues. V dropped 8 bases and J dropped 3 bases, with 11 bases sitting between them. CDR3 residues: CASSDSLNQPQHF. CDR3 in DNA: TGTGCCAGTTCGGACAGCCTCAATCAGCCCCAGCATTTT.

CDR3 bases: TGTGCCAGTCATAGCTCCCTAGGTGGATCCTACGAGCAGTACTTC. It encodes CASHSSLGGSYEQYF. This chain connects TRBV2 to TRBJ2-7, with unresolved D. The CDR3 runs 15 residues. Germline V gene sequence: CDR1 SNHLY, CDR2 FYNNEI. The V gene lost 9 bases and the J gene lost 1 base, with 19 bases spanning the gap.

The chain uses TRBV28 and TRBJ1-2; the D is unclear. The CDR3 consists of 18 residues. The germline gives CDR1 MDHEN, CDR2 SYDVKM. V was clipped by 2 bases and J by 4 bases, with 23 bases between them. CDR3 nucleotides: TGTGCCAGCAGTTTAGGGGAAAACAGCGGCTCCTGGGGCTATGGCTACACCTTC. This translates into CASSLGENSGSWGYGYTF.

The chain carries TRBV9 and TRBJ1-2; TRBD1 might be the D (5 bases). The V end was cut by 0 bases, the J end by 4 bases, with 13 bases between. This CDR3 is built from 15 residues. Germline V gives CDR1 SGDLS, CDR2 YYNGEE. The CDR3 DNA reads as TGTGCCAGCAGCGTAGGGGGCGGGGAGATCTATGGCTACACCTTC. This codes for CASSVGGGEIYGYTF.